This T cell receptor (beta chain) was obtained from a study of T-cell memory formation after mild COVID-19. Study results and limitations: For second-wave clones that peaked at day 37, SARS-CoV-2 specificity went unverified. Clones shrinking from day 15 to 85 showed even CD4/CD8 mixes; later expanders tilted CD4+. The study found contracting CD4+ clones mainly in CM and EM and contracting CD8+ clones in EMRA.

Concerning this clonotype: Its antigen remains unknown.

V dropped 5 bases and J dropped 4 bases, with 15 bases sitting between them. The CDR3 totals 14 residues. CDR1 and CDR2 from the germline V gene are SEHNR and FQNEAQ (reference sequence). 5'RACE primed at constant segments yielded TCR alpha and TCR beta cDNA libraries bearing sample barcodes and UMIs. TCRdb re-derived calls from the 5' RACE reads in MiXCR, one entry per CDR3 protein. The sample records about 450,000 distinct CDR3 sequences, around 22% being singletons. The chain uses TRBV7-9 and TRBJ2-7; D may be TRBD1 or TRBD2 (5 bases each). Input material: PBMCs or a T cell subset sorted from them (not recorded which). The receptor was isolated from an adult woman who had mild COVID-19 (a few samples of this study predate the infection). Cell type and time point are not known. CDR3 loop: CASSDRTGPYEQYF. CDR3 DNA: TGTGCCAGCAGCGACCGGACGGGACCTTACGAGCAGTACTTC.